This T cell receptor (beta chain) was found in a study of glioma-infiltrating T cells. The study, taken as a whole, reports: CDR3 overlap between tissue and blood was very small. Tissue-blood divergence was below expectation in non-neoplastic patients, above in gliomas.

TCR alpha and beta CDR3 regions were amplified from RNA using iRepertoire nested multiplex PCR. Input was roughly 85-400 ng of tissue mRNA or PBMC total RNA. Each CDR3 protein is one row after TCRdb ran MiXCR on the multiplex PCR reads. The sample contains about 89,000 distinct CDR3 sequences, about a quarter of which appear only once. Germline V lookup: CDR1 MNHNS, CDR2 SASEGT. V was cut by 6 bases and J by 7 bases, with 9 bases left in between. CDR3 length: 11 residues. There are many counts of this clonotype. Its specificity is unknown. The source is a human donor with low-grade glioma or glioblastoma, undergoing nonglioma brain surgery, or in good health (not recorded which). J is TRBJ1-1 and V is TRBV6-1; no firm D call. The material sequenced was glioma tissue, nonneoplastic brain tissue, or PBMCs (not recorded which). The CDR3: CASRRTIEAFF. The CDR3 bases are TGTGCCAGCAGAAGGACGATTGAAGCTTTCTTT.